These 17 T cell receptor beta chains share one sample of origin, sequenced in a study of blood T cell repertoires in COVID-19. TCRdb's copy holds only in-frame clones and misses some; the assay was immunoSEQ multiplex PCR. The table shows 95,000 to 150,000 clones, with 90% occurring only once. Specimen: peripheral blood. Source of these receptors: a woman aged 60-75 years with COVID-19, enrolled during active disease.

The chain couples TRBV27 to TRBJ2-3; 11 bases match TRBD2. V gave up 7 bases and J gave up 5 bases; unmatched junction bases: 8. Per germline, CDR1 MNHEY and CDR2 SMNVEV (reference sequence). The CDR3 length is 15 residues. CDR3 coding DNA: TGTGCCAGCACTCCTGCTAGCGGGGGGCAAGATACGCAGTATTTT. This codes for CASTPASGGQDTQYF.

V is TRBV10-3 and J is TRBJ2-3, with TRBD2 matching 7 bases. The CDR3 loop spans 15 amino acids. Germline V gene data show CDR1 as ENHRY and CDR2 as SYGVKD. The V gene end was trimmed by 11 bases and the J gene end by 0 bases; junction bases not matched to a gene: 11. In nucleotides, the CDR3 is TGTGCCGCGCGGGGAGGGGTCGCTAGCACAGATACGCAGTATTTT. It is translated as CAARGGVASTDTQYF.

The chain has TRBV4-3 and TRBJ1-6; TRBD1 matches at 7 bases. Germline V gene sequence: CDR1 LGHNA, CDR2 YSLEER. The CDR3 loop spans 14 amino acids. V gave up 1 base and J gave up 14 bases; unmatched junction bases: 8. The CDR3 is CASSQGLQGITLHF. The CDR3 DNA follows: TGCGCCAGCAGCCAAGGCCTACAGGGGATCACCCTCCACTTT.

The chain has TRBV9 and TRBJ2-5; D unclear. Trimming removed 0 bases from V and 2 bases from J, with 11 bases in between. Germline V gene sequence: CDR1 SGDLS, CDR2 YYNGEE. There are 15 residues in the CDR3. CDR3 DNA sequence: TGTGCCAGCAGCGTAGAGCCAAGTCGTCAAGAGACCCAGTACTTC. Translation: CASSVEPSRQETQYF.

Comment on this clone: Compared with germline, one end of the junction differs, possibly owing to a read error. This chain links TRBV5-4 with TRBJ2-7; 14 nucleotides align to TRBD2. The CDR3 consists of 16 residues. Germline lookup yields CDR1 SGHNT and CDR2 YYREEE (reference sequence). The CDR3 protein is CTSSSGLAGGVDEQYF. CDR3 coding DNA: TGTACCAGCAGCTCTGGACTAGCGGGGGGAGTCGACGAGCAGTACTTC.

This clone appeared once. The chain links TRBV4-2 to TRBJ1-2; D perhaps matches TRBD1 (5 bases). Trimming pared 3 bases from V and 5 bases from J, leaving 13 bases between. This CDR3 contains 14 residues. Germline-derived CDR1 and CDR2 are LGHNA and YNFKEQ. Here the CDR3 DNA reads TGTGCCAGCAGCCAGCGGGACCTCGATTATGGCTACACCTTC. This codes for CASSQRDLDYGYTF.

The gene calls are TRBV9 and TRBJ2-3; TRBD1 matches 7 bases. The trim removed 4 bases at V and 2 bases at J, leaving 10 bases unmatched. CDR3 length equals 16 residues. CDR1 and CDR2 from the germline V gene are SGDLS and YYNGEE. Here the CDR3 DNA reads TGTGCCAGCAGCCCCCAGGTGAGGGGGCTCACAGATACGCAGTATTTT. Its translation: CASSPQVRGLTDTQYF.

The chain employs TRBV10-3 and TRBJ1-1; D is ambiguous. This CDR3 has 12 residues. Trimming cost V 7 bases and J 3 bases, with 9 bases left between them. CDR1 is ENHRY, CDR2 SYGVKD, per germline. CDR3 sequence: CAINGVDTEAFF. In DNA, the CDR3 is TGTGCCATCAATGGAGTGGACACTGAAGCTTTCTTT.

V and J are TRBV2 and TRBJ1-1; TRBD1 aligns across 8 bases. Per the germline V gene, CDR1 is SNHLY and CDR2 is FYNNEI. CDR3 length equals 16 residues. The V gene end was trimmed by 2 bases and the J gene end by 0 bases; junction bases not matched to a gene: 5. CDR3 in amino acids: CASSETATGVNTEAFF. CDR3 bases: TGTGCCAGCAGTGAAACTGCGACAGGGGTGAACACTGAAGCTTTCTTT.

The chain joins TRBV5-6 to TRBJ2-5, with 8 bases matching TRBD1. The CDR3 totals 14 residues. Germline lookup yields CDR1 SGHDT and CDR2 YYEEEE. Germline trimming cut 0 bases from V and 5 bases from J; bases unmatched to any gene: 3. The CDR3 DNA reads TGTGCCAGCAGCTTGGGGACAGGGCGGGAGACCCAGTACTTC. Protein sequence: CASSLGTGRETQYF.

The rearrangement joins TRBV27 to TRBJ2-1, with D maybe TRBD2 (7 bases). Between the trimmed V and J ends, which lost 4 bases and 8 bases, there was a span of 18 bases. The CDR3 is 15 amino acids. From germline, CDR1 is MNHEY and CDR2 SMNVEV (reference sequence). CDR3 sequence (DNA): TGTGCCAGCAGTTCCCCTTTCCGGGGGGCGGATGAGCAGTTCTTC. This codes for CASSSPFRGADEQFF.

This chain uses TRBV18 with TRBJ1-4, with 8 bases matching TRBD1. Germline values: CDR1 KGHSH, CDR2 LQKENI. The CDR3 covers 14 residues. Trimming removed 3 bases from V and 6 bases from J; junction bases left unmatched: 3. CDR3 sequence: CASSPGQADEKLFF. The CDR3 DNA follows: TGTGCCAGCTCACCGGGACAGGCGGATGAAAAACTGTTTTTT.

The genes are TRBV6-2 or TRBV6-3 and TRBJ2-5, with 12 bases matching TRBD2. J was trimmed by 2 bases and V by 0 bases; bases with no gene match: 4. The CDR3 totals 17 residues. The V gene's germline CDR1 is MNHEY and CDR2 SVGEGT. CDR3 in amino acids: CASSYSITSGGQETQYF. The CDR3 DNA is TGTGCCAGCAGTTACTCGATCACTAGCGGGGGGCAAGAGACCCAGTACTTC.

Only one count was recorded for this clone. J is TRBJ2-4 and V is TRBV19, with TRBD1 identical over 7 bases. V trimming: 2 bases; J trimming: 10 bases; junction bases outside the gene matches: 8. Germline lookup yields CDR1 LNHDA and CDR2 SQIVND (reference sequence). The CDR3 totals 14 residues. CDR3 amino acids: CASSISGQMGIQYF. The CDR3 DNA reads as TGTGCCAGTAGTATATCGGGACAGATGGGTATTCAGTACTTC.

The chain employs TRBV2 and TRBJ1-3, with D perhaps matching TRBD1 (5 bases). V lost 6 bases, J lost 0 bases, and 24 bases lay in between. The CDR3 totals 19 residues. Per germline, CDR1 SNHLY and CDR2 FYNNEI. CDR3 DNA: TGTGCCAGCAGCCGGACGACCATTCTACAGGCCACCTCTGGAAACACCATATATTTT. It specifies CASSRTTILQATSGNTIYF.

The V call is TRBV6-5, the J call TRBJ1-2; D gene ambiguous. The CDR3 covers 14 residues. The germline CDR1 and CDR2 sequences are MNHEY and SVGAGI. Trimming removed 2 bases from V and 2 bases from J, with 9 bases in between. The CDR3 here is CASSYRVENYGYTF. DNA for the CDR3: TGTGCCAGCAGTTACCGCGTAGAGAACTATGGCTACACCTTC.

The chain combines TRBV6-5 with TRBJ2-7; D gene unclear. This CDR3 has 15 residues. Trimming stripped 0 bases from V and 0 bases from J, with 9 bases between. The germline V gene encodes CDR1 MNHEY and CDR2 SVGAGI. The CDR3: CASSYSWRSSYEQYF. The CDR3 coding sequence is TGTGCCAGCAGTTACTCTTGGCGGAGCTCCTACGAGCAGTACTTC.